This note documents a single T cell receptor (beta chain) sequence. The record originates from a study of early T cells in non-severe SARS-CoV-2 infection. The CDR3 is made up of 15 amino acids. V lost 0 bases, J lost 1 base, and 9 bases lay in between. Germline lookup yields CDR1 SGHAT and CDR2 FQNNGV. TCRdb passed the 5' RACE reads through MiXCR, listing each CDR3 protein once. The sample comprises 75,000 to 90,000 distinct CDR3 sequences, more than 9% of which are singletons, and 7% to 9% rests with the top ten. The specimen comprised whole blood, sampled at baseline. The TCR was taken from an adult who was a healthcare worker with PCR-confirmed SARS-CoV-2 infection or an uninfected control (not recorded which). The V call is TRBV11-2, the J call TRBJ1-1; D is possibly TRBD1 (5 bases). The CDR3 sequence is CASSLEAGSNTEAFF. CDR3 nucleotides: TGTGCCAGCAGCTTAGAGGCAGGGTCGAACACTGAAGCTTTCTTT.